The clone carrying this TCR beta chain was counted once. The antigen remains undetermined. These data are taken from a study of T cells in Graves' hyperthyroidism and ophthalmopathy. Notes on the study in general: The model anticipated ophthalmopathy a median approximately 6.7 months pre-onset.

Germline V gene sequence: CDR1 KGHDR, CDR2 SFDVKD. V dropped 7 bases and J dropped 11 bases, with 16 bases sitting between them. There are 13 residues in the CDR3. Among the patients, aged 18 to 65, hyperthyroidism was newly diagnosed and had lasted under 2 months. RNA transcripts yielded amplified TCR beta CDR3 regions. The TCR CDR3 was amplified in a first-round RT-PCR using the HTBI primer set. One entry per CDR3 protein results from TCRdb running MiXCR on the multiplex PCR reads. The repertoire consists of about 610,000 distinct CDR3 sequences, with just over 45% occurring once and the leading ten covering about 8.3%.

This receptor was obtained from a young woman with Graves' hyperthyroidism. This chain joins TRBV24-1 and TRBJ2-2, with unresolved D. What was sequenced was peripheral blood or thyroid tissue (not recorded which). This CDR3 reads CATRGGTPDELFF. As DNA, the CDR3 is TGTGCCACCAGGGGCGGAACCCCGGATGAGCTGTTTTTT.